In its sample, the clone carrying this TCR beta chain was seen many times. Its antigen is currently unknown. The authors built TCR beta libraries using iRepertoire HTBI primers and Arm-PCR of CDR3 regions. TCRdb called the multiplex PCR reads again in MiXCR, with one record for every CDR3 protein. Here the sample spans roughly 360,000 distinct CDR3 sequences, 12% being singletons. V lost 6 bases, J lost 2 bases, and 14 bases lay in between. Germline V gives CDR1 DFQATT, CDR2 SNEGSKA (reference sequence). The CDR3 length is 14 residues. The data belong to a study of regulatory T cells in long-lasting Graves disease. Indicated time point: newly diagnosed GD, antithyroid drugs for less than 3 months. PBMC RNA served as the TCR library source. Notes on the study in general: Persistent Graves' patients showed less TCR diversity than newly diagnosed patients showed.

Separately, the same data were catalogued under a study of T cells in Graves' hyperthyroidism and ophthalmopathy. This second report adds: The HTBI primer set served for first-round RT-PCR of the TCR CDR3.

The sample here was peripheral blood mononuclear cells (PBMCs), taken at new diagnosis, from a patient treated with antithyroid drugs. The rearrangement links TRBV20-1 to TRBJ2-1, with D unclear. This TCR was sampled from a woman in her late teens or twenties with Graves disease. As DNA, the CDR3 is TGCAGTGCCTTCGGAGCGCCTACCTACAATGAGCAGTTCTTC. Its protein is CSAFGAPTYNEQFF.